The 22 T cell receptor beta chains presented below share a single source sample, sequenced in a study of immune heterogeneity within non-small cell lung tumors (dated by TCRdb to the late 2010s). Genomic DNA extracted from bulk tumor tissue served as TCR template, with about 620 ng gDNA amplified per sample. During surgery, several biopsies were collected from each primary tumor and placed as far from one another as possible within the tumor mass. The study cohort was described as untreated, and the patients were newly diagnosed NSCLC cases having curative surgery. Instrument used: HiSeq X Ten. The TCR beta CDR3 region was amplified with a multiplex PCR system whose first round of about 10 cycles used 32 V-gene forward primers and 13 J-gene reverse primers. The public reads were run again by TCRdb, first through fastp at Q25 and then through MiXCR, and only productive beta chains were kept. Here each entry gathers all rows of one CDR3 protein and keeps the most common genes and DNA. The sample includes roughly 15,000 distinct CDR3 sequences, with about a third observed a single time. Together, the top ten hold 13% to 15% of the sample.

Sequenced: lung tumor tissue. These receptor sequences come from a woman between 45 and 60 years old with non-small cell lung cancer.

This rearrangement joins TRBV20-1 to TRBJ2-1; the D gene could be TRBD1 or TRBD2 (5 bases each). The CDR3 runs to 15 residues. Trimming removed 0 bases at V and 9 bases at J, with 18 bases between. Germline CDR1 is DFQATT and CDR2 is SNEGSKA (reference sequence). CDR3 region: CSARDWNIRGGEQFF. The DNA for the CDR3 is TGCAGTGCTAGAGATTGGAACATCCGGGGCGGTGAGCAGTTCTTC.

By its share, this clonotype is medium-sized. This chain joins TRBV24-1 and TRBJ2-7; tentative D call: TRBD1 (6 bases). V dropped 6 bases and J dropped 1 base, with 6 bases sitting between them. Per germline, CDR1 KGHDR and CDR2 SFDVKD. This CDR3 contains 12 residues. The CDR3 sequence: CATSQGSYEQYF. The CDR3, as DNA: TGTGCCACCAGTCAGGGGTCCTACGAGCAGTACTTC.

This clonotype came up a few times. This may come from a read error, since a much larger clone is one base off. The V call is TRBV5-1, the J call TRBJ2-3, with 8 bases identical to TRBD2. The V gene's germline CDR1 is SGHRS and CDR2 YFSETQ. The CDR3 spans 15 residues. The trim removed 0 bases at V and 7 bases at J, leaving 7 bases unmatched. The DNA for the CDR3 is TGCGCCAGCAGCTTGGCGGCTAGCGGGTTATATACGCAGTATTTT. As protein: CASSLAASGLYTQYF.

This clonotype occurred many times. CDR3 DNA: TGTGCCAGCAGTCGCCGACTAGCGGGAGGAAACAATGAGCAGTTCTTC. This encodes CASSRRLAGGNNEQFF. The V and J genes are TRBV12-3 or TRBV12-4 and TRBJ2-1, with TRBD2 identical over 13 bases. CDR3 length equals 16 residues. Trimming removed 5 bases from V and 5 bases from J; junction bases left unmatched: 6.

This clonotype was seen at least ten times. The chain links TRBV3-1 to TRBJ1-2, with 8 bases identical to TRBD1. There are 15 residues in the CDR3. Germline V gene data show CDR1 as LGHDT and CDR2 as YNNKEL (reference sequence). J lost 1 base, V lost 1 base, and 2 bases had no gene match. The CDR3 DNA reads TGTGCCAGCAGCCAAGGACAGGGGAGTAACTATGGCTACACCTTC. This encodes CASSQGQGSNYGYTF.

V is TRBV4-2 and J is TRBJ1-2; TRBD1 is a possible D gene (5 bases). The ends were cut back, 1 base at V and 8 bases at J, with 17 bases in the middle. This CDR3 is 15 amino acids long. CDR1 LGHNA and CDR2 YNFKEQ come from the germline V gene. In nucleotides, the CDR3 is TGTGCCAGCAGCCAAGGGAGTCTGGGTTCAGGGGGCTACACCTTC. The encoded protein is CASSQGSLGSGGYTF.

The chain combines TRBV24-1 with TRBJ2-2; 8 bases map to TRBD2. The CDR3 covers 13 residues. Looked up from germline, CDR1 is KGHDR and CDR2 is SFDVKD. After removal of 7 bases from V and 3 bases from J, the junction contained 0 bases not matched to a gene. CDR3 coding DNA: TGTGCCACCAGAGCGGGAGACACCGGGGAGCTGTTTTTT. This codes for CATRAGDTGELFF.

V is TRBV5-5 and J is TRBJ2-1; D is unresolved. This CDR3 has 14 amino acids. The V and J ends lost 0 bases and 8 bases respectively, with 12 bases between them. Germline-derived CDR1 and CDR2 are SGHKS and YYEKEE (reference sequence). CDR3 protein: CASSLVVTSDEQFF. As DNA, the CDR3 is TGTGCCAGCAGCTTGGTTGTGACTTCGGATGAGCAGTTCTTC.

This sequence joins TRBV5-1 and TRBJ2-2; 9 bases line up with TRBD1. Losses at the gene ends were 0 bases for V and 0 bases for J; bases not matched to a gene: 0. The CDR3 is 16 residues long. CDR1 and CDR2 from the germline V gene are SGHRS and YFSETQ. CDR3 loop: CASSLGQGANTGELFF. CDR3 bases: TGCGCCAGCAGCTTGGGACAGGGGGCGAACACCGGGGAGCTGTTTTTT.

This chain connects TRBV20-1 to TRBJ1-1; D is undetermined. V lost 6 bases and J 0 bases, leaving 14 bases between the germline ends. CDR3 length: 14 amino acids. The germline gives CDR1 DFQATT, CDR2 SNEGSKA (reference sequence). This chain's CDR3 is CSALNPILNTEAFF. CDR3 sequence (DNA): TGCAGTGCCCTTAACCCGATCTTGAACACTGAAGCTTTCTTT.

The chain links TRBV7-9 to TRBJ2-3; 9 bases align to TRBD1. Germline V gene lookup returns CDR1 SEHNR and CDR2 FQNEAQ (reference sequence). The CDR3 extends over 16 amino acids. With V trimmed by 0 bases and J by 5 bases, 6 bases remained unmatched. The CDR3 DNA reads as TGTGCCAGCAGCTTAGCCTACACAGGGGGCCTAGATACGCAGTATTTT. Protein: CASSLAYTGGLDTQYF.

This clonotype was seen ten or more times. The genes are TRBV19 and TRBJ1-1; a weak D match, TRBD1 (5 bases). The CDR3 is 14 residues long. Germline CDR1 LNHDA, CDR2 SQIVND (reference sequence). V was trimmed by 5 bases and J by 5 bases, leaving 15 bases between them. The CDR3 loop reads CASSLLRVQTEAFF. The CDR3 region has the DNA TGTGCCAGTAGTCTACTCAGGGTGCAGACTGAAGCTTTCTTT.

In DNA, the CDR3 is TGCAGTGCTCGACCGTTCCGGGGTTCAGGTAATCAGCCCCAGCATTTT. It is translated as CSARPFRGSGNQPQHF. The J gene is TRBJ1-5, the V gene TRBV20-1, with D uncertain. Germline CDR1 reads DFQATT; CDR2 reads SNEGSKA (reference sequence). The V and J ends lost 5 bases and 4 bases respectively, with 21 bases between them. The CDR3 runs 16 residues.

On this clonotype: This may come from a read error, since a much larger clone is one base off. The chain is built from TRBV27 and TRBJ2-3; D not certain. The germline gives CDR1 MNHEY, CDR2 SMNVEV (reference sequence). Trimming cost V 6 bases and J 4 bases, with 11 bases left between them. The CDR3 totals 13 residues. CDR3: CASSFLGSDTQYF. In nucleotides, the CDR3 is TGTGCCAGCAGCTTTCTAGGGTCAGATACGCAGTATTTT.

In this sample, this clonotype is medium-sized. The CDR3, as DNA: TGTGCCAGCAGTTTCACTAGCGGGAGTCCCCGGGAGCAGTTCTTC. Translation: CASSFTSGSPREQFF. This chain joins TRBV12-3 or TRBV12-4 and TRBJ2-1; 11 bases are shared with TRBD2. The CDR3 is made up of 15 amino acids. J gave up 10 bases and V 3 bases, and 8 bases lay outside the gene matches.

V is TRBV19 and J is TRBJ2-7; 9 bases fit TRBD2. J lost 5 bases, V lost 9 bases, and 5 bases had no gene match. The CDR3 loop spans 12 amino acids. The germline V gene has CDR1 LNHDA and CDR2 SQIVND (reference sequence). The CDR3 region has the DNA TGTGCCAGGGGACTAGCTAAAGACGAGCAGTACTTC. Its translation is CARGLAKDEQYF.

The J gene is TRBJ1-1, the V gene TRBV20-1; possible D gene TRBD1, 6 bases. The CDR3 runs to 14 residues. CDR1 is DFQATT and CDR2 is SNEGSKA in the germline V gene (reference sequence). With 2 bases removed from V and 11 bases from J, the gap between germline ends came to 21 bases. CDR3 region: CSARFLQGFFGAFF. The CDR3 DNA follows: TGCAGTGCTAGATTCCTACAGGGATTTTTCGGGGCTTTCTTT.

This clonotype has ten or more counts. The J gene is TRBJ2-5, the V gene TRBV7-3; TRBD1 is a possible D gene (6 bases). V lost 2 bases, J lost 1 base, and 8 bases lay in between. Germline CDR1 and CDR2: SGHTA and FQGTGA. This CDR3 spans 14 amino acids. The CDR3 nucleotides read TGTGCCAGCAGCTTAGGACAGCCCCAAGAGACCCAGTACTTC. This gives the protein CASSLGQPQETQYF.

On this clonotype itself: This may be a read error: a much more frequent sequence differs by one nucleotide. The CDR3 carries no conserved terminal phenylalanine or tryptophan, so it likely arises from a read error. V and J are TRBV6-5 and TRBJ1-2; a possible D gene is TRBD1 (5 bases). V lost 0 bases, J lost 6 bases, and 5 bases lay in between. The CDR3 is 12 residues long. The germline V gene encodes CDR1 MNHEY and CDR2 SVGAGI. In nucleotides, the CDR3 is TGTGCCAGCAGTTACTCCAGGGATGGCTACACCCTC. Translating it yields CASSYSRDGYTL.

The V and J genes are TRBV29-1 and TRBJ1-2, with D possibly being TRBD1 (6 bases). In germline, CDR1 is SQVTM, CDR2 ANQGSEA. V gave up 5 bases and J gave up 8 bases, with 12 bases separating them. CDR3 length: 11 amino acids. CDR3 sequence: CSVITGIGYTF. The CDR3 DNA reads as TGCAGCGTTATAACAGGGATCGGCTACACCTTC.

This clonotype was found many times. V usage is TRBV28 and J usage is TRBJ2-3; D perhaps matches TRBD1 (5 bases). V was shortened by 7 bases and J by 1 base, with 15 bases between the two germline ends. Per germline, CDR1 MDHEN and CDR2 SYDVKM. The CDR3 runs to 15 residues. CDR3 nucleotides: TGTGCCAGCATCCCGGACCGGACACGCACAGATACGCAGTATTTT. Its translation: CASIPDRTRTDTQYF.

For this clonotype: At one boundary the junction diverges from the germline segment, which might be a read error. The rearrangement uses TRBV10-3 and TRBJ1-3; tentative D call: TRBD1 (5 bases). Germline V gene sequence: CDR1 ENHRY, CDR2 SYGVKD. The CDR3 runs 13 residues. CDR3 coding DNA: TGTGTCATCAGGGAGAGAATTGGAAACACCATATATTTT. Encoded protein: CVIRERIGNTIYF.